This T cell receptor beta chain originates from a study of T-cell reconstitution after alpha-beta-depleted transplantation in children. As concerns this clonotype: A read error may be the cause here, since a much bigger clone is one base away.

Unique molecular identifiers were incorporated when the TCRbeta library was constructed. MiXCR, run by TCRdb on the PCR reads, gives a single entry per CDR3 protein. The data contain about 610,000 distinct CDR3 sequences, roughly a tenth of them singletons. The CDR3 sequence is 15 residues long. Germline CDR1 reads DFQATT; CDR2 reads SNEGSKA (reference sequence). This clonotype originated in a human donor who donated a stem cell graft to a child with acute myeloid leukemia. This chain connects TRBV20-1 to TRBJ2-1; D could derive from TRBD1 or TRBD2 (6 bases each). This specimen consisted of PBMCs from the stem cell graft donor, obtained from the stem cell graft. The CDR3 nucleotides read TGCTGTGCTAGCGCAGGGGCCCTACCCGACAATGAGCAGTTCTTC. This gives the protein CCASAGALPDNEQFF.